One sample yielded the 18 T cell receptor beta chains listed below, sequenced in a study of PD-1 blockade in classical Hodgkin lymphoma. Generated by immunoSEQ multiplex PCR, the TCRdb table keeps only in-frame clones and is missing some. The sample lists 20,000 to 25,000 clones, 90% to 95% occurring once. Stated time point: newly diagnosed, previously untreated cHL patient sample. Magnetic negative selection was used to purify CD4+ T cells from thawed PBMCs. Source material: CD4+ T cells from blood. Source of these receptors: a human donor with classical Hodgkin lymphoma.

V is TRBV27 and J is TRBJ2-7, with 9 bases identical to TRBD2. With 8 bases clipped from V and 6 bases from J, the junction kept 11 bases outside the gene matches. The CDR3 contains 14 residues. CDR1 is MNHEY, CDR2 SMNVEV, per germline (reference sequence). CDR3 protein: CASRIAGAPGEQYF. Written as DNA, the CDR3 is TGTGCCAGCCGAATAGCGGGGGCCCCCGGCGAGCAGTACTTC.

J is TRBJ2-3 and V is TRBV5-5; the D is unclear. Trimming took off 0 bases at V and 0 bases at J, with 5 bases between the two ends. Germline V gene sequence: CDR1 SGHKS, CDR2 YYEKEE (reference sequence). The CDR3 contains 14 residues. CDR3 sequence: CASSLVHSTDTQYF. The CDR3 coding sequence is TGTGCCAGCAGCTTGGTCCATAGCACAGATACGCAGTATTTT.

CDR3 in DNA: TGTGCCAGCAGCCCCAGGGGGAGAACTGAAGCTTTCTTT. It codes for CASSPRGRTEAFF. V and J are TRBV14 and TRBJ1-1, with 7 bases lining up with TRBD1. CDR3 length: 13 residues. The germline V gene has CDR1 SGHDN and CDR2 FVKESK. The junction had 4 bases not matched to a gene; V was cut back by 4 bases and J by 5 bases.

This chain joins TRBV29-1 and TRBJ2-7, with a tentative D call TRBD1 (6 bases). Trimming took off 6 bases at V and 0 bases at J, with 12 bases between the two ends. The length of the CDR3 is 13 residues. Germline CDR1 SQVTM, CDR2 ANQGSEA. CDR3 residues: CSVGQRNSYEQYF. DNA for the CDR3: TGCAGCGTCGGACAGAGAAACTCCTACGAGCAGTACTTC.

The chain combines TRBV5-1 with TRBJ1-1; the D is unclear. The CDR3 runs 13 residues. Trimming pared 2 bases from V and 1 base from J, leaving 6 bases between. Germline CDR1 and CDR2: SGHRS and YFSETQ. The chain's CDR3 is CASSFRQNTEAFF. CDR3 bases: TGCGCCAGCAGCTTCCGGCAGAACACTGAAGCTTTCTTT.

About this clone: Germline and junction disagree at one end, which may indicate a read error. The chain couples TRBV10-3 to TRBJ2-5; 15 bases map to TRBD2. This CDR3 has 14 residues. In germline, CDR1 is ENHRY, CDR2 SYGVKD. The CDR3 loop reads CAIGLAGGQGTQYF. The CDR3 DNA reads TGTGCCATCGGACTAGCGGGGGGGCAAGGGACCCAGTACTTC.

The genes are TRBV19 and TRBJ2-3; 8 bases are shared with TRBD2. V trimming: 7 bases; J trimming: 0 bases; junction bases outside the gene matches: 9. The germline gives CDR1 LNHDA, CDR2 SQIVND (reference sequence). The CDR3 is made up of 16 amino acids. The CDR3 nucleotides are TGTGCCAGTAATGCTCAGCGGGGGCGAAGCACAGATACGCAGTATTTT. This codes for CASNAQRGRSTDTQYF.

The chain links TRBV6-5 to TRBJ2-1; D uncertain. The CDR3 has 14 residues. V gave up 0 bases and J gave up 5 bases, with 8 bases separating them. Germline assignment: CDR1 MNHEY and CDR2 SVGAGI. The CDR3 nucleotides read TGTGCCAGCAGTTACTCTCCAGCGAACAATGAGCAGTTCTTC. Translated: CASSYSPANNEQFF.

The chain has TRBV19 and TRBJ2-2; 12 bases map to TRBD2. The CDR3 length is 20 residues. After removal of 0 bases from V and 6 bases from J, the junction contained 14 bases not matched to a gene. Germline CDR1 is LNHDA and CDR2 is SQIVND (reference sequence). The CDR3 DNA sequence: TGTGCCAGTAGTATAGATATGGTAGGACTAGCGGGATATACCCCCGGGGAGCTGTTTTTT. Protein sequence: CASSIDMVGLAGYTPGELFF.

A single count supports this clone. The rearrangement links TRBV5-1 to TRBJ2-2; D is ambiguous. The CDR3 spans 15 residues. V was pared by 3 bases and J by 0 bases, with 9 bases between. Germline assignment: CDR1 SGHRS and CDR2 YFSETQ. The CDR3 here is CASSSGEANTGELFF. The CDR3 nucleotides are TGCGCCAGCAGCTCGGGCGAGGCGAACACCGGGGAGCTGTTTTTT.

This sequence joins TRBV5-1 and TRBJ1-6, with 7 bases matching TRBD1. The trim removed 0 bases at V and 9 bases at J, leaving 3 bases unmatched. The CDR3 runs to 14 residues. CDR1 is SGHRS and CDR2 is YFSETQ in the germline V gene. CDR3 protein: CASSLGQGISPLHF. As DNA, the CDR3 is TGCGCCAGCAGCTTGGGACAGGGAATTTCACCCCTCCACTTT. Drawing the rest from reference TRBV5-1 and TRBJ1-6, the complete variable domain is KAGVTQTPRYLIKTRGQQVTLSCSPISGHRSVSWYQQTPGQGLQFLFEYFSETQRNKGNFPGRFSGRQFSNSRSEMNVSTLELGDSALYLCASSLGQGISPLHFGNGTRLTVT.

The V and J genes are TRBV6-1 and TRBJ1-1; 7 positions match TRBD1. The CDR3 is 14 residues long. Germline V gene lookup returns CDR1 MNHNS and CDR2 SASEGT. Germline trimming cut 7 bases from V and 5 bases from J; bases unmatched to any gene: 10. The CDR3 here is CASTERGRGTEAFF. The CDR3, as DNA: TGTGCCAGCACTGAGAGGGGGCGGGGGACTGAAGCTTTCTTT.

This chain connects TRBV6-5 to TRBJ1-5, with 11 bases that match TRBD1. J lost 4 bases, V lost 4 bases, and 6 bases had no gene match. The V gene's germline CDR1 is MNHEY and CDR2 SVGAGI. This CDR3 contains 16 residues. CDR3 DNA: TGTGCCAGCAGTTCGGACAGGGGGCGGTCTAATCAGCCCCAGCATTTT. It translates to CASSSDRGRSNQPQHF.

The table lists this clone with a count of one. The CDR3 spells CASSIGTARNEKLFF. The CDR3 bases are TGTGCCAGCAGCATTGGGACCGCTCGGAATGAAAAACTGTTTTTT. This chain links TRBV6-5 with TRBJ1-4; D might be TRBD1 (5 bases). Deletions cut 6 bases from V and 5 bases from J, with 16 bases between. Germline CDR1 is MNHEY and CDR2 is SVGAGI. The CDR3 loop spans 15 amino acids.

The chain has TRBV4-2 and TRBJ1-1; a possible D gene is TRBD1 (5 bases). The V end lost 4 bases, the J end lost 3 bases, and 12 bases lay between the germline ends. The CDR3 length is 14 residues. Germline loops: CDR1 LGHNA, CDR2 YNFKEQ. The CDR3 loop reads CASSPTGVYTEAFF. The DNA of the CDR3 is TGTGCCAGCAGCCCGACGGGGGTCTACACTGAAGCTTTCTTT.

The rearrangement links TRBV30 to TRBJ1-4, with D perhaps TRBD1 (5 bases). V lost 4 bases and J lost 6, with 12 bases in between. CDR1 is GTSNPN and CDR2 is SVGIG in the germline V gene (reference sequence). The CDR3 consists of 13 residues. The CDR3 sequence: CAWTQATHEKLFF. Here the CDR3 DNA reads TGTGCCTGGACACAGGCGACCCATGAAAAACTGTTTTTT.

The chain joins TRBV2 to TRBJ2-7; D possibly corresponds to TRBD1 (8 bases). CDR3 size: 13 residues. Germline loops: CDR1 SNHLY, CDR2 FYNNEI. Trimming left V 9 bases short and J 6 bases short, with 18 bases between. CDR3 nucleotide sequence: TGTGCCAGTAACTCGGACAGGGAGGGCGAGCAGTACTTC. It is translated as CASNSDREGEQYF.

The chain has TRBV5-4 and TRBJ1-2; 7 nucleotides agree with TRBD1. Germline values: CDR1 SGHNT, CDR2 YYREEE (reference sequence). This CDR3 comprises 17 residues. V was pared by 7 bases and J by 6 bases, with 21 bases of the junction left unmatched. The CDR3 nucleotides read TGTGCCAGCGCCCTTATTCGGGACAGTATTTCCCCTCATGGCTACACCTTC. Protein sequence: CASALIRDSISPHGYTF.